Presented here are 22 T cell receptor beta chains from one specimen sequenced in a study of control samples from healthy donors and cancer patients (dated by TCRdb to the early 2020s). Library preparation was by the immunoSEQ multiplex PCR assay. Not all clones reach the TCRdb copy of this immuneACCESS table, which keeps in-frame sequences only. Checked studies attribute under half of the gap to unresolved V genes and leave the rest unexplained. This sample is represented by over 100,000 clones; around nine tenths of them were singletons. Of the sample, 3.5% to 4.5% is held by the ten largest clones. The sample taken for sequencing was blood. The receptors here all came from a human donor in good health. The donor label of this sample is uncertain.

The J gene is TRBJ2-2, the V gene TRBV19, with a possible D match to TRBD1 (6 bases). The germline CDR1 and CDR2 sequences are LNHDA and SQIVND (reference sequence). Trimming took 9 bases from V and 5 from J, leaving 16 bases between them. The CDR3 contains 14 residues. In nucleotides, the CDR3 is TGTGCCAGCGCTATGTTCAGGGGTACCGGGGAGCTGTTTTTT. Translated, it gives CASAMFRGTGELFF.

The chain employs TRBV5-1 and TRBJ2-2, with D hard to call. This CDR3 comprises 16 residues. Deletions cut 4 bases from V and 5 bases from J, with 18 bases between. Per germline, CDR1 SGHRS and CDR2 YFSETQ. This CDR3 reads CASSPASGHLTGELFF. For the CDR3, the DNA is TGCGCCAGCAGCCCCGCGAGTGGGCACCTAACCGGGGAGCTGTTTTTT.

The chain carries TRBV12-3 or TRBV12-4 and TRBJ1-6; D call uncertain. Trimming stripped 7 bases from V and 6 bases from J, with 7 bases between. This CDR3 contains 12 residues. In DNA, the CDR3 is TGTGCCAGCAACAGAGCTAATTCACCCCTCCACTTT. Its translation is CASNRANSPLHF.

The gene calls are TRBV5-1 and TRBJ1-2; D call uncertain. This CDR3 spans 14 amino acids. The V gene's germline CDR1 is SGHRS and CDR2 YFSETQ. Trimming took 0 bases from V and 8 from J, leaving 14 bases between them. CDR3 DNA sequence: TGCGCCAGCAGCTTGGTCACCGGCCCACGGGGCTACACCTTC. Protein sequence: CASSLVTGPRGYTF. The whole variable domain, remainder taken from reference TRBV5-1 and TRBJ1-2, is KAGVTQTPRYLIKTRGQQVTLSCSPISGHRSVSWYQQTPGQGLQFLFEYFSETQRNKGNFPGRFSGRQFSNSRSEMNVSTLELGDSALYLCASSLVTGPRGYTFGSGTRLTVV.

This chain links TRBV18 with TRBJ2-7; D unclear. From germline, CDR1 is KGHSH and CDR2 LQKENI. This CDR3 has 13 residues. Trimming shortened V by 1 base and J by 4 bases, and 8 bases separated the two germline ends. The CDR3 DNA sequence: TGTGCCAGCTCACCACGCGACGGGTACGAGCAGTACTTC. This codes for CASSPRDGYEQYF.

The J gene is TRBJ1-1, the V gene TRBV7-8; no clear D gene. Germline values: CDR1 SGHVS, CDR2 FQNEAQ. V gave up 0 bases and J gave up 2 bases, with 7 bases separating them. The CDR3 is 14 amino acids. The CDR3 protein is CASSLAAGNTEAFF. CDR3 nucleotide sequence: TGTGCCAGCAGCTTAGCAGCCGGCAACACTGAAGCTTTCTTT.

This clone was found a few times. This chain connects TRBV5-1 to TRBJ2-1; D call uncertain. Trimming left V 4 bases short and J 8 bases short, with 16 bases between. CDR3 length: 14 amino acids. Germline V CDR1 and CDR2: SGHRS, YFSETQ. Here the CDR3 reads CASSDPTSGDEQFF. Here the CDR3 DNA reads TGCGCCAGCAGCGACCCAACAAGTGGGGATGAGCAGTTCTTC.

The V and J genes are TRBV3-1 (or the pseudogene TRBV3-2) and TRBJ1-6; TRBD1 matches 9 bases. The V gene's germline CDR1 is LGHDT and CDR2 YNNKEL (reference sequence). V shed 4 bases and J 14 bases; nucleotides not matched to a gene: 3. This CDR3 region has 12 residues. CDR3: CASSRQGVTLHF. CDR3 nucleotide sequence: TGTGCCAGCAGCCGACAGGGGGTCACCCTCCACTTT.

This chain's CDR3 is CASSLSTSGGSEQYF. The CDR3 nucleotides read TGTGCCAGCAGTTTATCGACTAGCGGGGGATCCGAGCAGTACTTC. The rearrangement uses TRBV28 and TRBJ2-7; 12 positions agree with TRBD2. This CDR3 spans 15 amino acids. The V and J ends lost 1 base and 6 bases, in that order; junction bases with no gene match: 4. Germline lookup yields CDR1 MDHEN and CDR2 SYDVKM.

The chain joins TRBV7-9 to TRBJ1-1; tentative D call: TRBD1 (5 bases). The CDR3 is made up of 14 amino acids. The ends were cut back, 3 bases at V and 2 bases at J, with 10 bases in the middle. Germline CDR1 SEHNR, CDR2 FQNEAQ (reference sequence). In nucleotides, the CDR3 is TGTGCCAGCAGCTTCACCGGGACCAACACTGAAGCTTTCTTT. Its protein is CASSFTGTNTEAFF.

The V and J genes are TRBV5-4 and TRBJ2-7; D is tentatively TRBD1 or TRBD2 (5 bases each). V shed 0 bases and J shed 0 bases, with 10 bases lying between them. Germline CDR1 is SGHNT and CDR2 is YYREEE (reference sequence). This CDR3 is built from 15 residues. CDR3 DNA: TGTGCCAGCAGCTTGGGAGGGGAGAGCTCCTACGAGCAGTACTTC. Its protein product is CASSLGGESSYEQYF.

The rearrangement uses TRBV6-2 or TRBV6-3 and TRBJ2-7; possible D gene TRBD1, 5 bases. V lost 3 bases and J 10 bases, leaving 13 bases between the germline ends. The CDR3 length is 12 residues. Germline values: CDR1 MNHEY, CDR2 SVGEGT. CDR3 in amino acids: CASSYQGSRQYV. The CDR3 DNA is TGTGCCAGCAGTTATCAGGGTAGCCGTCAGTACGTC.

The V gene is TRBV5-1, the J gene TRBJ2-2, with 7 bases lining up with TRBD2. The germline CDR1 and CDR2 sequences are SGHRS and YFSETQ. This CDR3 is 15 amino acids long. The V and J ends lost 2 bases and 1 base, in that order; junction bases with no gene match: 2. The CDR3 sequence: CASSFGGRNTGELFF. The CDR3 bases are TGCGCCAGCAGCTTCGGGGGGAGGAACACCGGGGAGCTGTTTTTT. The complete variable domain, with remaining parts taken from reference TRBV5-1 and TRBJ2-2, reads KAGVTQTPRYLIKTRGQQVTLSCSPISGHRSVSWYQQTPGQGLQFLFEYFSETQRNKGNFPGRFSGRQFSNSRSEMNVSTLELGDSALYLCASSFGGRNTGELFFGEGSRLTVL.

The chain is built from TRBV2 and TRBJ1-2; weak D call: TRBD1 (5 bases). Germline V gives CDR1 SNHLY, CDR2 FYNNEI. The germline V and J ends were trimmed by 8 bases and 3 bases, with 13 bases remaining between them. The CDR3 length is 13 residues. The DNA of the CDR3 is TGTGCCAGCGGGAGGCAGGGCGACTATGGCTACACCTTC. It codes for CASGRQGDYGYTF.

The V and J genes are TRBV27 and TRBJ1-2, with D uncertain. From germline, CDR1 is MNHEY and CDR2 SMNVEV (reference sequence). V was trimmed by 0 bases and J by 4 bases, leaving 9 bases between them. The CDR3 extends over 14 amino acids. The CDR3 protein is CASSLSFVGYGYTF. The DNA for the CDR3 is TGTGCCAGCAGTTTATCCTTTGTTGGCTATGGCTACACCTTC.

The CDR3, as DNA: TGTGCCAGCAGCTTTTCGTCTGGGGGGGATTTAGCCAAAAACATTCAGTACTTC. Translation gives CASSFSSGGDLAKNIQYF. The rearrangement joins TRBV11-2 to TRBJ2-4, with 7 bases that match TRBD2. J was trimmed by 0 bases and V by 3 bases; bases with no gene match: 11. CDR3 length: 18 residues. CDR1 and CDR2 from the germline V gene are SGHAT and FQNNGV.

This chain connects TRBV7-2 to TRBJ2-5; D ambiguous. Trimming removed 8 bases from V and 5 bases from J, with 12 bases in between. Germline V lookup: CDR1 SGHTA, CDR2 FQGNSA. The CDR3 extends over 12 amino acids. The CDR3 DNA reads as TGTGCCAGCGGGGTTGGGCAGGAGACCCAGTACTTC. It is translated as CASGVGQETQYF.

V and J are TRBV5-6 and TRBJ1-6; D gene unclear. V was cut by 2 bases and J by 8 bases, with 5 bases left in between. The CDR3 has 12 residues. Germline CDR1 SGHDT, CDR2 YYEEEE. Here the CDR3 reads CASSFMDSPLHF. The CDR3, as DNA: TGTGCCAGCAGCTTCATGGATTCACCCCTCCACTTT.

The V call is TRBV2, the J call TRBJ2-7; 11 bases agree with TRBD1. CDR3 length equals 15 residues. Germline V lookup: CDR1 SNHLY, CDR2 FYNNEI. With V trimmed by 7 bases and J by 5 bases, 10 bases remained unmatched. The CDR3 sequence is CASNIRDRGVHEQYF. In DNA, the CDR3 is TGTGCCAGCAACATCCGGGACAGGGGGGTCCACGAGCAGTACTTC.

This chain uses TRBV4-1 with TRBJ1-3; possibly TRBD1 for D (6 bases). Trimming removed 0 bases at V and 2 bases at J, with 11 bases between. Looked up from germline, CDR1 is MGHRA and CDR2 is YSYEKL. The CDR3 covers 16 residues. DNA of the CDR3: TGCGCCAGCAGCCAAGAGGGGTGGACAGCTGGAAACACCATATATTTT. Protein: CASSQEGWTAGNTIYF.

The gene calls are TRBV3-1 (or the pseudogene TRBV3-2) and TRBJ2-3; weak D call: TRBD2 (7 bases). In germline, CDR1 is LGHDT, CDR2 YNNKEL (reference sequence). The CDR3 spans 14 residues. The germline V and J ends were trimmed by 7 bases and 1 base, with 12 bases remaining between them. The CDR3 protein is CASKGGGGTDTQYF. Here the CDR3 DNA reads TGTGCCAGCAAGGGCGGGGGCGGCACAGATACGCAGTATTTT.

This clone appeared once. The sample contains more than one DNA sequence encoding this CDR3. The gene calls are TRBV29-1 and TRBJ2-1; TRBD1 agrees at 8 bases. The CDR3 contains 14 residues. The J segment lost 6 bases and the V segment lost 3 bases, leaving 7 bases of the junction unmatched. Germline V gene sequence: CDR1 SQVTM, CDR2 ANQGSEA. This CDR3 reads CSVDGTGGGNEQFF. The CDR3 DNA reads as TGCAGCGTTGATGGGACAGGTGGTGGCAATGAGCAGTTCTTC.